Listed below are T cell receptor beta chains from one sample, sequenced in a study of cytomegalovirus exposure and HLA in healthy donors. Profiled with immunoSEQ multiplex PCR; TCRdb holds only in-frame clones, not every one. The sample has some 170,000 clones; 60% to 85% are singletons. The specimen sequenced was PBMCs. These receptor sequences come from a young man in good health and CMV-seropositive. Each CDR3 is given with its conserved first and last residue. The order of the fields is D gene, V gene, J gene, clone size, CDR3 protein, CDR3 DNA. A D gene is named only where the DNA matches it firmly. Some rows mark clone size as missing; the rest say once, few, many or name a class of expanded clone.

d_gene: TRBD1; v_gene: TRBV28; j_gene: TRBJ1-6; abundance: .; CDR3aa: CASSSRQGALLDNSPLHF; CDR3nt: TGTGCCAGCAGTTCAAGACAGGGGGCACTTCTGGATAATTCACCCCTCCACTTT
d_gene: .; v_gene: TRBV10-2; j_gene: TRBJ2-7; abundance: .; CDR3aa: CASSYRGGAYEQYF; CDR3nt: TGCGCCAGCAGCTACAGGGGAGGAGCCTACGAGCAGTACTTC
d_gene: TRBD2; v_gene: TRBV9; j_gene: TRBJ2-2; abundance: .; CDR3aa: CASSSGPGLVSTGELFF; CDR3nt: TGTGCCAGCAGCTCCGGCCCGGGACTAGTGAGCACCGGGGAGCTGTTTTTT
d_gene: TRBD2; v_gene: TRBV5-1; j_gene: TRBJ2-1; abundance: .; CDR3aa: CASSSLLAGEYNEQFF; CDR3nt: TGCGCCAGCAGCTCCCTCTTAGCGGGGGAATACAATGAGCAGTTCTTC
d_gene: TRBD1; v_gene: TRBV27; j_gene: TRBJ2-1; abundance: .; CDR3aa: CASSRHRQGAPNEQFF; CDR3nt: TGTGCCAGCAGTCGCCACCGACAGGGGGCTCCCAATGAGCAGTTCTTC
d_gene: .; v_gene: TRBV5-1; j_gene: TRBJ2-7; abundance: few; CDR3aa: CATRKADRHSYEQYF; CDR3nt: TGCGCCACCAGGAAGGCCGATAGACACTCCTACGAGCAGTACTTC
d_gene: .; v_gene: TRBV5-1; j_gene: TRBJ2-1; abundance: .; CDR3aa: CASSLVGGATYNEQFF; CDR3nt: TGCGCCAGCAGCTTGGTGGGCGGGGCGACCTACAATGAGCAGTTCTTC
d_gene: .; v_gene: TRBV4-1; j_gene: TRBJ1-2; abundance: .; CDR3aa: CASSQDRGGYGYTF; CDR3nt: TGCGCCAGCAGCCAAGATCGAGGTGGCTATGGCTACACCTTC
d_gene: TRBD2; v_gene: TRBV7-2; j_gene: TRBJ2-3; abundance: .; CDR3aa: CASSYSGGPSTDTQYF; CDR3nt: TGTGCCAGCAGCTATAGCGGGGGTCCTAGCACAGATACGCAGTATTTT
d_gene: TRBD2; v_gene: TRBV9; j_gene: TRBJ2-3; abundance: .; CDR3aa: CASSVESAGVTDTQYF; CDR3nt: TGTGCCAGCAGCGTAGAGTCAGCGGGGGTCACAGATACGCAGTATTTT
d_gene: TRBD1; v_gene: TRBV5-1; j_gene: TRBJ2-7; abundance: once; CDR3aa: CASSPGQGSTYEQYF; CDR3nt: TGCGCCAGCAGCCCGGGACAGGGGAGTACCTACGAGCAGTACTTC
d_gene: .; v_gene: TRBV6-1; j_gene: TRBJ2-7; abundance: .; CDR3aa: CASSGGPRNEQYF; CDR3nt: TGTGCCAGCAGTGGGGGCCCCAGGAACGAGCAGTACTTC
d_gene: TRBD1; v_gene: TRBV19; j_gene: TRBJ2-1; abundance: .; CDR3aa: CASSIRGQGARNEQFF; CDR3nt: TGTGCCAGTAGTATAAGGGGACAGGGGGCGCGCAATGAGCAGTTCTTC
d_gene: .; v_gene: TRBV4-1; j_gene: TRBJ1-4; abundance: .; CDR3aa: CASSLTIGTRRKLFF; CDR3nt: TGCGCCAGCAGCCTTACCATCGGGACAAGGAGAAAACTGTTTTTT
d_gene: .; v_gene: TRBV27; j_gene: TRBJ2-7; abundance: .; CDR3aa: CASSFFARDEQYF; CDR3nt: TGTGCCAGCAGTTTTTTTGCCAGGGACGAGCAGTACTTC
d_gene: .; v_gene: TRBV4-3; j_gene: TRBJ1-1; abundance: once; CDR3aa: CASSQDARGVLAAFF; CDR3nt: TGCGCCAGCAGCCAAGATGCGCGGGGTGTTCTTGCGGCTTTCTTT
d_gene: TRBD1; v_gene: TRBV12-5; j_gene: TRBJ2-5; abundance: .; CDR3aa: CASATTGEDQETQYF; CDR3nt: TGTGCTAGTGCCACGACAGGGGAGGACCAAGAGACCCAGTACTTC
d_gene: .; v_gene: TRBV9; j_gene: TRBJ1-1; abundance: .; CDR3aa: CASSKDLQVNTEAFF; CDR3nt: TGTGCCAGCAGCAAAGATCTACAGGTGAACACTGAAGCTTTCTTT
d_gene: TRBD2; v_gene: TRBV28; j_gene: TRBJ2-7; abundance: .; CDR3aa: CASSSPGLAFYEQYF; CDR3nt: TGTGCCAGCAGTTCCCCGGGACTAGCGTTTTACGAGCAGTACTTC
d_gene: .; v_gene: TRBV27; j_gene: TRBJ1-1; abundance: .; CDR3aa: CASRQPGGEAFF; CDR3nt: TGTGCCAGCAGGCAACCGGGGGGGGAAGCTTTCTTT
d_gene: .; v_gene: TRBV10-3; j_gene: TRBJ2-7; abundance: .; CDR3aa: CAISVHQDIDEQYF; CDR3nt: TGTGCCATCAGTGTCCATCAGGATATCGACGAGCAGTACTTC
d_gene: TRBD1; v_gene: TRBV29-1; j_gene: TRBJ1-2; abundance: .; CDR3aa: CSAGVAGTGQGYTF; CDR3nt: TGCAGCGCTGGGGTTGCCGGGACAGGGCAAGGCTACACCTTC
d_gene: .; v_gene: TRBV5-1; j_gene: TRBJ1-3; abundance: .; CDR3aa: CASSSEPQISSTIYF; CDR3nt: TGCGCCAGCAGCTCCGAACCTCAGATCTCTAGCACCATATATTTT
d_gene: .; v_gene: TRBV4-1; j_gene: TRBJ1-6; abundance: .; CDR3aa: CASSQEGGARSPLHF; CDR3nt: TGCGCCAGCAGCCAAGAGGGGGGGGCGCGATCACCCCTCCACTTT
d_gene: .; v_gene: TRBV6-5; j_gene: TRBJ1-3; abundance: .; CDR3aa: CASSYSARNTIYF; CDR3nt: TGTGCCAGCAGTTACTCTGCGCGGAACACCATATATTTT
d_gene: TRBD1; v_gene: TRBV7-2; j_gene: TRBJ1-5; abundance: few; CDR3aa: CASSQGQGDNQPQHF; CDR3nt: TGTGCCAGCAGCCAGGGACAGGGGGACAATCAGCCCCAGCATTTT
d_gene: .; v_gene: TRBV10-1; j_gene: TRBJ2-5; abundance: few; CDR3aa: CASSEAGQETQYF; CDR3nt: TGCGCCAGCAGTGAGGCAGGTCAAGAGACCCAGTACTTC
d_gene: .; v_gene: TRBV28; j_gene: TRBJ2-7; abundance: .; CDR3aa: CASRRRGSSYEQYF; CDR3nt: TGTGCCAGCAGACGACGGGGGAGCTCCTACGAGCAGTACTTC
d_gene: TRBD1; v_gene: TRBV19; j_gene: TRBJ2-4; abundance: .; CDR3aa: CASSRQGQKNIQYF; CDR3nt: TGTGCCAGTAGTAGACAGGGGCAGAAAAACATTCAGTACTTC
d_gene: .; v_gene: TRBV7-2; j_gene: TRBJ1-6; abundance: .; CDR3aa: CASSLYRDHYNSPLHF; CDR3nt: TGTGCCAGCAGCCTATACAGGGATCACTATAATTCACCCCTCCACTTT
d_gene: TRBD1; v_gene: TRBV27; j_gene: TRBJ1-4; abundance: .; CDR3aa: CASSLFPTGGDNEKLFF; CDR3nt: TGTGCCAGCAGTTTATTTCCTACAGGGGGGGATAATGAAAAACTGTTTTTT
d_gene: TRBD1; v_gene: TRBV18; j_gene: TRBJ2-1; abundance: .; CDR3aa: CASSNRGSSYNEQFF; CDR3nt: TGTGCCAGCTCAAACAGGGGGAGCTCCTACAATGAGCAGTTCTTC
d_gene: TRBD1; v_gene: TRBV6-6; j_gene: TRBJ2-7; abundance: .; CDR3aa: CASSLQPGQGYEQYF; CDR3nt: TGTGCCAGCAGCCTACAACCGGGACAGGGCTACGAGCAGTACTTC
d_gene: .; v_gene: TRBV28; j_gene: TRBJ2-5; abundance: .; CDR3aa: CASTGGATRETQYF; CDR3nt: TGTGCCAGCACCGGAGGGGCCACAAGGGAGACCCAGTACTTC
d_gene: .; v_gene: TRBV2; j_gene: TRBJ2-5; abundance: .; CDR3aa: CASSDEGGGETQYF; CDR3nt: TGTGCCAGCAGTGATGAAGGGGGTGGGGAGACCCAGTACTTC